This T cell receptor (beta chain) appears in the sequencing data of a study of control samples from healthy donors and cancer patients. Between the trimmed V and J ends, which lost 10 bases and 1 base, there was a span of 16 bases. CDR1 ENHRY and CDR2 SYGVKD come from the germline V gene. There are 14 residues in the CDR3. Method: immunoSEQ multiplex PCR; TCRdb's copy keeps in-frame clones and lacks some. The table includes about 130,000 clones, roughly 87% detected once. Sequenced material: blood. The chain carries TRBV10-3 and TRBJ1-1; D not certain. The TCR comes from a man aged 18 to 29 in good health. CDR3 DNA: TGTGCCACGATGAGGCAGGTAGGGAACACTGAAGCTTTCTTT. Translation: CATMRQVGNTEAFF.